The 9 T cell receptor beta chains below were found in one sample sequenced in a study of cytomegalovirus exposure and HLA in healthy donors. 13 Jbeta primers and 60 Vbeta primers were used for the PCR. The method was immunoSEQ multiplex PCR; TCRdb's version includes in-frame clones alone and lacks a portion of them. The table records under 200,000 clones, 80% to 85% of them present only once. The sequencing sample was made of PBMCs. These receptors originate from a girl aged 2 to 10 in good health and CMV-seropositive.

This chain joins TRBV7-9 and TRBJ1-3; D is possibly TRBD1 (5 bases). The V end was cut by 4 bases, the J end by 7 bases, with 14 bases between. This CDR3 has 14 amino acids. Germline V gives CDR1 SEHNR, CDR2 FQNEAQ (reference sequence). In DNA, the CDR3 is TGTGCCAGCAGCTCCAGGGACTCAATTAACACCATATATTTT. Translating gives CASSSRDSINTIYF.

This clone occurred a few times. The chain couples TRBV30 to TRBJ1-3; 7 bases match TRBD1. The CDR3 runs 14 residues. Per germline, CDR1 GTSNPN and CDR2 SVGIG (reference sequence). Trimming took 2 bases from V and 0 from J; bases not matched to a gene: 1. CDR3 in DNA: TGTGCCTGGAGTCAGGGGGTCTCTGGAAACACCATATATTTT. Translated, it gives CAWSQGVSGNTIYF.

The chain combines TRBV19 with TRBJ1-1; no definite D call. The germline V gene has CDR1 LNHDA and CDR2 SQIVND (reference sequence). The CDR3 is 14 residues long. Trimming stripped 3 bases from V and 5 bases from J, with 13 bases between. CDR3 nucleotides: TGTGCCAGTAGTATTGCGGCGGGAGGGACTGAAGCTTTCTTT. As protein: CASSIAAGGTEAFF.

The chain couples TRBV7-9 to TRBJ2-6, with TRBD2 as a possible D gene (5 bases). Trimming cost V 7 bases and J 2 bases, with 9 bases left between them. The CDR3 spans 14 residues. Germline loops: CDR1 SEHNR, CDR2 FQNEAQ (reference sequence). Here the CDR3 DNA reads TGTGCCAGCATCACCGGGGCTGGGGCCAACGTCCTGACTTTC. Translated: CASITGAGANVLTF. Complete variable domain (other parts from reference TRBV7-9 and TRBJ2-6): DTGVSQNPRHKITKRGQNVTFRCDPISEHNRLYWYRQTLGQGPEFLTYFQNEAQLEKSRLLSDRFSAERPKGSFSTLEIQRTEQGDSAMYLCASITGAGANVLTFGAGSRLTVL.

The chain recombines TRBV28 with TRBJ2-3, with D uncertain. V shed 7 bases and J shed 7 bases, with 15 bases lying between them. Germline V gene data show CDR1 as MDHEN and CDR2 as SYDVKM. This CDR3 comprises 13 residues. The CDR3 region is CASTWLPGYTQYF. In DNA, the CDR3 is TGTGCCAGCACCTGGCTGCCCGGGTATACGCAGTATTTT.

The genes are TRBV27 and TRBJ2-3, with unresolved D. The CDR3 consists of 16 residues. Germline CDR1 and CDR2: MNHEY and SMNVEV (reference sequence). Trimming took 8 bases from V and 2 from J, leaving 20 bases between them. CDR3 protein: CASLPATEVYTDTQYF. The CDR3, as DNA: TGTGCCAGCCTCCCTGCCACCGAAGTCTACACAGATACGCAGTATTTT.

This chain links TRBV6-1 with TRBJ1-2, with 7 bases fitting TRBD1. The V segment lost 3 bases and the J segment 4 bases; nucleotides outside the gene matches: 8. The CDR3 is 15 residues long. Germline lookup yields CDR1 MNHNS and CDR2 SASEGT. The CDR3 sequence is CASSDRRQGLYGYTF. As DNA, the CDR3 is TGTGCCAGCAGTGACCGCCGACAGGGCCTCTATGGCTACACCTTC.

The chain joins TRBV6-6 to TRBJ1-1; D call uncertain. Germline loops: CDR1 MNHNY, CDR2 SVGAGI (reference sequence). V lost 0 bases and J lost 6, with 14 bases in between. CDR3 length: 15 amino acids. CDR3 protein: CASSYSNLAGAEAFF. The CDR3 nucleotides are TGTGCCAGCAGTTACTCGAACCTCGCGGGCGCTGAAGCTTTCTTT.

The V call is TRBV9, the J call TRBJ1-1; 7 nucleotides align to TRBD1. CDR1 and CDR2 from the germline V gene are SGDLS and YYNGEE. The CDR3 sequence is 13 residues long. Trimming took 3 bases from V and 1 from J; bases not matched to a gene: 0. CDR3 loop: CASSGQGNTEAFF. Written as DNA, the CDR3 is TGTGCCAGCAGCGGACAGGGGAACACTGAAGCTTTCTTT.